This T cell receptor beta chain was observed in a study of blood T cell repertoires in COVID-19. Study-wide context: The origin of the acute and convalescent COVID-19 samples was the United States, Italy and Spain.

Produced via immunoSEQ multiplex PCR; TCRdb's table is partial and in-frame only. The table lists just over 300,000 clones, approximately 85% of them singletons. V dropped 0 bases and J dropped 5 bases, with 13 bases sitting between them. This CDR3 contains 15 residues. CDR1 is KGHSY and CDR2 is FQNENV in the germline V gene. The study drew participants aged about 18 to 89 years from fewer than 30 US areas. Participants reported their clinical history, and cohort assignment relied on those reports. The sequence came from a man aged 30 to 39 who had recovered from COVID-19. The chain combines TRBV16 with TRBJ1-2; possibly TRBD1 for D (5 bases). Sequencing was performed on PBMCs or T cells enriched from blood (not recorded which). DNA for the CDR3: TGTGCCAGCAGCCAATCGTCTCCCGGGGGGTATGGCTACACCTTC. Translating gives CASSQSSPGGYGYTF.